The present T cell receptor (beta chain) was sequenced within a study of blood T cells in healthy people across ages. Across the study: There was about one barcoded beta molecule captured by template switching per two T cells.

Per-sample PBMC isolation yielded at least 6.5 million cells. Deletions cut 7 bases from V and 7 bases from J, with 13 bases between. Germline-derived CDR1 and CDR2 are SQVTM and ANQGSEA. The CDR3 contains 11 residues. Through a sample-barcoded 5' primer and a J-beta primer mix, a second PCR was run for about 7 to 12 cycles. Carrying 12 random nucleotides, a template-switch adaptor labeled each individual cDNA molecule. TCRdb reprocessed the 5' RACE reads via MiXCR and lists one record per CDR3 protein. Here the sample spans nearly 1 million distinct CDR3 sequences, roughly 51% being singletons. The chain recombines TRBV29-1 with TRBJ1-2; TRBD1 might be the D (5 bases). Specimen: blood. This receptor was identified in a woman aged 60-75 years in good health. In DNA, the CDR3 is TGCAGCGCGCAGGGTTACGGTGGCTACACCTTC. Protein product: CSAQGYGGYTF.